These 23 T cell receptor beta chains came from one sample sequenced in a study of breast tumors, draining lymph nodes, adjacent tissues. TCRdb re-analysed the multiplex PCR reads in MiXCR, keeping a single row per CDR3 protein. The sample includes 150,000 to 200,000 distinct CDR3 sequences, about 30% of them seen just once. Breast cancer patients provided tissue from their axillary draining lymph nodes. Sequenced input: axillary lymph node tissue. These receptors were taken from a female donor with breast cancer. Some clones in this sample may be carry-over from other donors' samples.

V usage is TRBV15 and J usage is TRBJ2-3; D is perhaps TRBD1 or TRBD2 (5 bases each). Trimming took 3 bases from V and 2 from J, leaving 21 bases between them. The germline CDR1 and CDR2 sequences are LNHNV and YYDKDF (reference sequence). The CDR3 contains 18 residues. The chain's CDR3 is CATSSQGFCGGITDTQYF. CDR3 sequence (DNA): TGTGCCACCAGCAGCCAAGGATTCTGTGGGGGAATCACAGATACGCAGTATTTT.

This clonotype was detected only once. The junction departs from the called germline gene at one end, perhaps through a read error. This chain uses TRBV7-9 with TRBJ2-5; D assignment may be TRBD1 or TRBD2 (5 bases each). Germline V gene lookup returns CDR1 SEHNR and CDR2 FQNEAQ (reference sequence). The CDR3 length is 15 residues. The CDR3 nucleotides are TGTGCCAGCAGCTTAGGGGGCTGGGAACAAGGGACCCAGCACTTC. Protein product: CASSLGGWEQGTQHF. Based on the CDR3 plus reference TRBV7-9 and TRBJ2-5, the full variable domain is DTGVSQNPRHKITKRGQNVTFRCDPISEHNRLYWYRQTLGQGPEFLTYFQNEAQLEKSRLLSDRFSAERPKGSFSTLEIQRTEQGDSAMYLCASSLGGWEQGTQHFGPGTRLLVL.

In its sample, this clonotype was seen many times. J is TRBJ2-3 and V is TRBV20-1; perhaps TRBD1 as D (5 bases). With 3 bases removed from V and 8 bases from J, the gap between germline ends came to 15 bases. This CDR3 region has 13 residues. Germline V lookup: CDR1 DFQATT, CDR2 SNEGSKA (reference sequence). Here the CDR3 reads CSAREAGYGTQYF. For the CDR3, the DNA is TGCAGTGCTAGGGAAGCAGGGTATGGTACGCAGTATTTT.

This clonotype has just a few counts. Its ends do not fully match the called genes, so a read error is possible. V usage is TRBV9 and J usage is TRBJ2-7; the match to TRBD1 covers 7 bases. This CDR3 has 14 amino acids. From germline, CDR1 is SGDLS and CDR2 YYNGEE. For the CDR3, the DNA is TGTGCCAGCGGCGTGGGACAGTCTAGTCACGAGCAGTACTTC. This gives the protein CASGVGQSSHEQYF.

Ten or more counts support this clonotype. This rearrangement joins TRBV11-2 to TRBJ2-7; 7 nucleotides line up with TRBD2. CDR3 size: 14 residues. Germline-derived CDR1 and CDR2 are SGHAT and FQNNGV. V trimming: 5 bases; J trimming: 3 bases; junction bases outside the gene matches: 7. CDR3 sequence: CASSTQSGNYEQYF. The DNA for the CDR3 is TGTGCCAGCAGCACTCAGAGCGGGAACTACGAGCAGTACTTC.

This clonotype was seen ten or more times. The chain has TRBV6-5 and TRBJ2-7; 14 nucleotides match TRBD2. The CDR3 contains 16 residues. Germline V gene lookup returns CDR1 MNHEY and CDR2 SVGAGI. The V segment lost 4 bases and the J segment 7 bases; nucleotides outside the gene matches: 9. The CDR3 region has the DNA TGTGCCAGCAGTTTGGGACTAGCGGGAGCGCTTGGGGAGCAGTACTTC. Amino acids: CASSLGLAGALGEQYF.

This clonotype was counted many times. The rearrangement joins TRBV7-3 to TRBJ2-1; the D gene is possibly TRBD1 (5 bases). With 1 base removed from V and 4 bases from J, the gap between germline ends came to 14 bases. Germline CDR1 and CDR2: SGHTA and FQGTGA. The CDR3 covers 16 residues. Here the CDR3 reads CASSLILGPGYNEQFF. The CDR3 nucleotides are TGTGCCAGCAGCTTAATATTGGGGCCCGGGTACAATGAGCAGTTCTTC.

The chain joins TRBV11-2 to TRBJ2-5; D is unresolved. The CDR3 is made up of 15 amino acids. V lost 0 bases and J lost 0, with 8 bases in between. Germline V gene lookup returns CDR1 SGHAT and CDR2 FQNNGV. CDR3 DNA sequence: TGTGCCAGCAGCTTAGATCTCGGGTACCAAGAGACCCAGTACTTC. This codes for CASSLDLGYQETQYF.

This clonotype was recorded a few times. Since a much larger clone is just one base distant, this may be a read error. The CDR3 loop reads CSAITRQGHAYTF. Here the CDR3 DNA reads TGCAGTGCTATCACGAGACAGGGCCATGCCTACACCTTC. The chain links TRBV20-1 to TRBJ1-2; 7 bases are shared with TRBD1. The V gene end was trimmed by 4 bases and the J gene end by 10 bases; junction bases not matched to a gene: 12. Germline V gene sequence: CDR1 DFQATT, CDR2 SNEGSKA (reference sequence). The CDR3 runs to 13 residues.

For this clonotype: A much more abundant neighbour one base away suggests this may be a read error. The DNA for the CDR3 is TGTGCCAGCAGCTTAGAATTCACCGGCACTCATAATTCACCCCTCCACTTT. Translation: CASSLEFTGTHNSPLHF. The chain is built from TRBV7-9 and TRBJ1-6; the D is unclear. Germline CDR1 and CDR2: SEHNR and FQNEAQ (reference sequence). The V end was cut by 1 base, the J end by 5 bases, with 15 bases between. The CDR3 extends over 17 amino acids.

As to this clonotype: The junction and the germline gene differ at one end; a read error may be behind it. The chain is built from TRBV4-2 and TRBJ2-2, with D maybe TRBD2 (5 bases). The V gene's germline CDR1 is LGHNA and CDR2 YNFKEQ. This CDR3 has 11 residues. CDR3 bases: TGTGCCTGCAGCCAAGCCGGGGAGCTGTCTTTT. It codes for CACSQAGELSF.

This CDR3 is CASSPQTGGGGNTIYF. CDR3 bases: TGTGCCAGCAGCCCCCAGACAGGGGGCGGTGGAAACACCATATATTTT. This sequence joins TRBV7-2 and TRBJ1-3; 10 bases are shared with TRBD1. Germline values: CDR1 SGHTA, CDR2 FQGNSA. V shed 5 bases and J 3 bases; nucleotides not matched to a gene: 7. The CDR3 is 16 residues long.

At least ten counts were recorded for this clonotype. The chain uses TRBV19 and TRBJ1-3; 8 bases align to TRBD1. V was pared by 5 bases and J by 0 bases, with 6 bases of the junction left unmatched. Germline V gene sequence: CDR1 LNHDA, CDR2 SQIVND (reference sequence). CDR3 length: 16 amino acids. DNA for the CDR3: TGTGCCAGTAGTCCCCAAACAGGGGGCTCTGGAAACACCATATATTTT. It is translated as CASSPQTGGSGNTIYF.

This clonotype was detected ten times or more. The chain combines TRBV7-3 with TRBJ2-3; 13 positions agree with TRBD2. V was clipped by 4 bases and J by 2 bases; unmatched bases: 9. The CDR3 is 18 residues long. The germline gives CDR1 SGHTA, CDR2 FQGTGA. The DNA for the CDR3 is TGTGCCAGCAGCTCCCGGACTAGCGGGAGCCACTACACAGATACGCAGTATTTT. This sequence encodes CASSSRTSGSHYTDTQYF. Complete variable domain (other parts from reference TRBV7-3 and TRBJ2-3): GAGVSQTPSNKVTEKGKYVELRCDPISGHTALYWYRQSLGQGPEFLIYFQGTGAADDSGLPNDRFFAVRPEGSVSTLKIQRTERGDSAVYLCASSSRTSGSHYTDTQYFGPGTRLTVL.

The V call is TRBV14, the J call TRBJ2-1, with 13 bases matching TRBD2. Germline values: CDR1 SGHDN, CDR2 FVKESK. The CDR3 loop spans 15 amino acids. V shed 4 bases, J shed 9 bases, and the junction held 6 bases outside the gene matches. The CDR3, as DNA: TGTGCCAGCAGCCGACGGACTAGCGGGAGAAGTGAGCAGTTCTTC. The encoded protein is CASSRRTSGRSEQFF.

This clonotype has a count of ten or more. The chain employs TRBV12-5 and TRBJ1-6, with D possibly matching TRBD1 (6 bases). Trimming shortened V by 0 bases and J by 9 bases, and 12 bases separated the two germline ends. The CDR3 runs to 15 residues. Germline-derived CDR1 and CDR2 are LGHNT and FRNRAP. CDR3 sequence (DNA): TGTGCTAGTGGTTTGGTACGAACAGGGAGTTCACCCCTCCACTTT. Residues: CASGLVRTGSSPLHF.

This clonotype has more than one count but fewer than ten. Here the CDR3 reads CASRFTPQNEQFF. The CDR3 bases are TGTGCCAGCAGGTTCACTCCCCAGAATGAGCAGTTCTTC. The V and J genes are TRBV12-3 or TRBV12-4 and TRBJ2-1; D is uncertain. This CDR3 comprises 13 residues. Trimming took 6 bases from V and 7 from J, leaving 13 bases between them.

This clonotype has a count of ten or more. This chain links TRBV5-1 with TRBJ1-2, with 11 bases fitting TRBD1. The CDR3 is 17 amino acids. V lost 4 bases to trimming and J lost 0 bases; unmatched junction nucleotides: 8. CDR1 and CDR2 from the germline V gene are SGHRS and YFSETQ. The CDR3 protein is CASSPGTGGDANYGYTF. As DNA, the CDR3 is TGCGCCAGCAGCCCGGGGACAGGGGGAGACGCTAACTATGGCTACACCTTC.

The table lists this clonotype with a few counts. Since a much larger clone is just one base distant, this may be a read error. The chain employs TRBV7-9 and TRBJ2-5; perhaps TRBD1 as D (5 bases). In germline, CDR1 is SEHNR, CDR2 FQNEAQ (reference sequence). The CDR3 covers 15 residues. This CDR3 reads CASSLSVDNQETQHF. The DNA for the CDR3 is TGTGCTAGCAGCTTATCAGTGGACAACCAAGAGACCCAGCACTTC.

This clonotype has only one observation. The J gene is TRBJ2-5, the V gene TRBV7-8; 10 bases are shared with TRBD1. This CDR3 comprises 17 residues. Germline loops: CDR1 SGHVS, CDR2 FQNEAQ. V trimming: 5 bases; J trimming: 9 bases; junction bases outside the gene matches: 18. The CDR3 protein is CASSITGTGATGVAQYF. The DNA of the CDR3 is TGTGCCAGCAGCATTACCGGGACAGGGGCCACCGGGGTTGCCCAGTACTTC. Full variable domain (rest looked up from reference TRBV7-8 and TRBJ2-5): GAGVSQSPRYKVAKRGQDVALRCDPISGHVSLFWYQQALGQGPEFLTYFQNEAQLDKSGLPSDRFFAERPEGSVSTLKIQRTQQEDSAVYLCASSITGTGATGVAQYFGPGTRLLVL.

The chain is built from TRBV7-9 and TRBJ2-1, with 11 nucleotides matching TRBD1. V lost 5 bases and J lost 7; bases outside the gene matches: 7. CDR1 is SEHNR and CDR2 is FQNEAQ in the germline V gene (reference sequence). This CDR3 contains 15 residues. The DNA for the CDR3 is TGTGCCAGCAGCACGGACAGGGGGCGTGTTAATGAGCAGTTCTTC. It is translated as CASSTDRGRVNEQFF.

The table lists this clonotype with many counts. The V gene is TRBV7-9, the J gene TRBJ2-7; 11 nucleotides align to TRBD1. Germline V gives CDR1 SEHNR, CDR2 FQNEAQ (reference sequence). This CDR3 region has 15 residues. Losses at the gene ends were 4 bases for V and 3 bases for J; bases not matched to a gene: 5. CDR3 amino acids: CASSSPGQGVYEQYF. The CDR3 DNA reads as TGTGCCAGCAGCTCTCCGGGACAGGGGGTCTACGAGCAGTACTTC.

The V and J genes are TRBV6-1 and TRBJ2-1; D tentatively fits TRBD1 or TRBD2 (6 bases each). With 4 bases removed from V and 7 bases from J, the gap between germline ends came to 14 bases. Looked up from germline, CDR1 is MNHNS and CDR2 is SASEGT. The CDR3 has 14 amino acids. The CDR3 DNA sequence: TGTGCCAGCAGTGTATGGGGGGCCGGAAATGAGCAGTTCTTC. Amino acid sequence: CASSVWGAGNEQFF.